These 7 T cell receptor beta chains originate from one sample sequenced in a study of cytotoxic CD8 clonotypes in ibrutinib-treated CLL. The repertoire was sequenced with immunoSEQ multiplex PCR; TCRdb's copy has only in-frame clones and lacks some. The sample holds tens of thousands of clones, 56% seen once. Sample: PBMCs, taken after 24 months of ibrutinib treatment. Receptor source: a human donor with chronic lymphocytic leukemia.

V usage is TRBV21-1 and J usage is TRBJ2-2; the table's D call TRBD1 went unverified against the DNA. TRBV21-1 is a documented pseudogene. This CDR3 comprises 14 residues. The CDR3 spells CASTAGTGGGELFF. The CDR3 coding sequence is TGTGCCAGCACCGCCGGGACAGGAGGCGGGGAGCTGTTTTTT.

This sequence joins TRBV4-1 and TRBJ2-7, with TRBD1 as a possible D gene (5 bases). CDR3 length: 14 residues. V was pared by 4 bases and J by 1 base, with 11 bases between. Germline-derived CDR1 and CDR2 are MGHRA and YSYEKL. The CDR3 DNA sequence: TGCGCCAGCAGCCTCGACAGTGTATCCTACGAGCAGTACTTC. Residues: CASSLDSVSYEQYF.

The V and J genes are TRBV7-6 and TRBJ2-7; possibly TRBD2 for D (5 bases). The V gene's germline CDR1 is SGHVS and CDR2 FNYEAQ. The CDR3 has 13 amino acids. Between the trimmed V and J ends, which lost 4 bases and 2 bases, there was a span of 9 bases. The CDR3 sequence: CASSSGEPYEQYF. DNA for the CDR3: TGTGCCAGCAGCTCCGGGGAACCCTACGAGCAGTACTTC.

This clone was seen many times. This CDR3 reads CASSLDGEGTIYF. Here the CDR3 DNA reads TGCGCCAGCAGCTTGGATGGGGAGGGCACCATATATTTT. The rearrangement links TRBV5-1 to TRBJ1-3; no clear D. This CDR3 region has 13 residues. V lost 0 bases to trimming and J lost 9 bases, with 10 bases between them. Per the germline V gene, CDR1 is SGHRS and CDR2 is YFSETQ.

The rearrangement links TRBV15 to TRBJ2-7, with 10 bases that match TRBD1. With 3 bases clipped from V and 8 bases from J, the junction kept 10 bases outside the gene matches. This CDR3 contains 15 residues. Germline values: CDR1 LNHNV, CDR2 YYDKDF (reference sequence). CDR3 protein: CATSSVGDRGQKQYF. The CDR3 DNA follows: TGTGCCACCAGCAGTGTCGGGGACAGGGGTCAGAAGCAGTACTTC.

In nucleotides, the CDR3 is TGTGCCAGCAGCTTTGGGTCCTTTTCCCCCGGGGAGCTGTTTTTT. Protein sequence: CASSFGSFSPGELFF. This sequence joins TRBV7-8 and TRBJ2-2, with D unclear. Germline lookup yields CDR1 SGHVS and CDR2 FQNEAQ. The V gene lost 3 bases and the J gene lost 6 bases, with 14 bases spanning the gap. The CDR3 is made up of 15 amino acids.

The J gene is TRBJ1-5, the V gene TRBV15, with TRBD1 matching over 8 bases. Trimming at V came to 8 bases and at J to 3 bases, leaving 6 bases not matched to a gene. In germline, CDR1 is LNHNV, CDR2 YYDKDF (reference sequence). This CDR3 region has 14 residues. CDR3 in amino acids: CATADRAYNQPQHF. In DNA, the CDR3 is TGTGCCACCGCGGACAGGGCATACAATCAGCCCCAGCATTTT.